This note documents a single TCR beta chain sequence. Other DNA sequences of this sample code for an identical CDR3. CDR3 length equals 14 residues. Germline values: CDR1 MDHEN, CDR2 SYDVKM. V was cut by 7 bases and J by 2 bases, with 12 bases left in between. The sample is drawn from a study of shared clonotypes between healthy human individuals. Method: immunoSEQ multiplex PCR; TCRdb's copy keeps in-frame clones and lacks some. The table records roughly 1 million clones, around 74% of them present only once. J is TRBJ1-5 and V is TRBV28; D gene ambiguous. Sequencing used memory CD4+ T cells sorted from blood. Subset noted: CD45RA-negative fraction. The clonotype was recovered from a man younger than 35 in good health. CDR3 protein: CASTPSTGNQPQHF. DNA of the CDR3: TGTGCCAGCACCCCCTCTACCGGCAATCAGCCCCAGCATTTT.